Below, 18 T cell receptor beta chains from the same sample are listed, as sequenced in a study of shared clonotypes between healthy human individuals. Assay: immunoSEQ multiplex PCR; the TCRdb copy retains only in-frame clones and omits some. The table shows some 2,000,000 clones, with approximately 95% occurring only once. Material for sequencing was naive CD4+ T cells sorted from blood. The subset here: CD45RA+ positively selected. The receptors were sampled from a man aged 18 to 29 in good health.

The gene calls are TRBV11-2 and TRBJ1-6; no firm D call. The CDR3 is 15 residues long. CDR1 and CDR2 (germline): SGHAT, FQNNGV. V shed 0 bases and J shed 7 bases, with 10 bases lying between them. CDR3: CASSLEGIQNSPLHF. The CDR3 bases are TGTGCCAGCAGCTTAGAAGGGATTCAAAATTCACCCCTCCACTTT.

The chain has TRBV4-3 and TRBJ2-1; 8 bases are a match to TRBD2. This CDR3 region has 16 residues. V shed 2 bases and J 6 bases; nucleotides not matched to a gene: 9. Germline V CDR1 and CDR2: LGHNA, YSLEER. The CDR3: CASSQLSGGLLNEQFF. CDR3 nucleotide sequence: TGCGCCAGCAGCCAATTATCGGGAGGGCTCCTCAATGAGCAGTTCTTC.

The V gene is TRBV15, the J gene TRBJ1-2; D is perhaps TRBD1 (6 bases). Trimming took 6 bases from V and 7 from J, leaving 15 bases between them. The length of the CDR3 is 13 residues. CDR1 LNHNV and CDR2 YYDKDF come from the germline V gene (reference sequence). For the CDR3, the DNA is TGTGCCACCAGGGCAGGGGCTGTTCTTGGCTACACCTTC. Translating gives CATRAGAVLGYTF.

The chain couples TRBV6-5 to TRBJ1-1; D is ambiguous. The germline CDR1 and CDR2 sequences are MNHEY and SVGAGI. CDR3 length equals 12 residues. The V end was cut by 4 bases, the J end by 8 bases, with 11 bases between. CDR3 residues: CASSSRHSEAFF. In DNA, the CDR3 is TGTGCCAGCAGTTCTAGACACTCCGAAGCTTTCTTT.

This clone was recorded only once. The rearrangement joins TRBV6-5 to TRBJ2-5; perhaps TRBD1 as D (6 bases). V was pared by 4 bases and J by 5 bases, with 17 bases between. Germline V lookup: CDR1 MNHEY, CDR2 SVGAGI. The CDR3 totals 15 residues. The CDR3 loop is CASSSTQGRRETQYF. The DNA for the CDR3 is TGTGCCAGCAGTTCCACACAGGGTAGAAGGGAGACCCAGTACTTC.

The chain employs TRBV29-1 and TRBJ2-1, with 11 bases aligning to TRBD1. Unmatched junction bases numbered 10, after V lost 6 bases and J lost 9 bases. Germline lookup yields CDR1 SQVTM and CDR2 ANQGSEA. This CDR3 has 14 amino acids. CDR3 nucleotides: TGCAGCGTCCAACGGGGGACAGGGGGAGGTGAGCAGTTCTTC. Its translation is CSVQRGTGGGEQFF.

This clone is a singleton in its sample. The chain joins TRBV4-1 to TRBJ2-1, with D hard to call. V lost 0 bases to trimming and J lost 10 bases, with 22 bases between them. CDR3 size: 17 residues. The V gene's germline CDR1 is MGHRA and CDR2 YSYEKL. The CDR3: CASSQDRSVAEGREQFF. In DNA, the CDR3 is TGCGCCAGCAGCCAAGATCGGTCCGTCGCGGAAGGACGGGAGCAGTTCTTC.

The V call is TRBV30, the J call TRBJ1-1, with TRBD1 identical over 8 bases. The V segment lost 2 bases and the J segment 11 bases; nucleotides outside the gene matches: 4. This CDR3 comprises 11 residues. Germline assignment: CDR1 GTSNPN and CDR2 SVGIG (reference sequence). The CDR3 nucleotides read TGTGCCTGGAGTACAGGGGGATCTGCTTTCTTT. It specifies CAWSTGGSAFF.

The CDR3 region has the DNA TGTGCCAGCAGTCCCCCCGGGCACGTCTATGGCTACACCTTC. Amino acids: CASSPPGHVYGYTF. J is TRBJ1-2 and V is TRBV28, with D unclear. Trimming took off 5 bases at V and 4 bases at J, with 14 bases between the two ends. CDR3 length equals 14 residues. The germline V gene has CDR1 MDHEN and CDR2 SYDVKM.

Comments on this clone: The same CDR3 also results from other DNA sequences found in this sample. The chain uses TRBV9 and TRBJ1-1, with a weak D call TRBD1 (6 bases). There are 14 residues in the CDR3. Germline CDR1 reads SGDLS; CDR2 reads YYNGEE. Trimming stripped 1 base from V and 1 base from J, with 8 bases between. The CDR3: CASSVTGQNTEAFF. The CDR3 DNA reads TGTGCCAGCAGCGTAACGGGACAGAACACTGAAGCTTTCTTT.

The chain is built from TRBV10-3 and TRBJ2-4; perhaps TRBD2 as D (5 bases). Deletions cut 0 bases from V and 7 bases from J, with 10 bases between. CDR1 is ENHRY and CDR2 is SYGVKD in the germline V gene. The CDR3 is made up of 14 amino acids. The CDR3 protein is CAISESASMNIQYF. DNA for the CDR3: TGTGCCATCAGTGAGTCCGCTAGCATGAACATTCAGTACTTC.

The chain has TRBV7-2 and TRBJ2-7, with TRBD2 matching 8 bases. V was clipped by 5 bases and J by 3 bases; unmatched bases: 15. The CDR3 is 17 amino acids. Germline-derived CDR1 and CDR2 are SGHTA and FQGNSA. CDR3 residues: CASSATSATGGRYEQYF. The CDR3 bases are TGTGCCAGCAGCGCAACTAGTGCGACGGGGGGGCGCTACGAGCAGTACTTC.

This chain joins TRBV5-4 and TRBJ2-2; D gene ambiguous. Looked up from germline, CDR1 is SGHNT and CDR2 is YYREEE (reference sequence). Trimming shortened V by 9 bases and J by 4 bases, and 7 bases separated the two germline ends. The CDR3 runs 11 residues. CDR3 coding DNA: TGTGCCATCTCAGGCACCGGGGAGCTGTTTTTT. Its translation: CAISGTGELFF.

Here the CDR3 DNA reads TGTGCCAGTAACGATGAGGGTGCCAACGTCCTGACTTTC. This encodes CASNDEGANVLTF. V gene TRBV19 combines with J gene TRBJ2-6, with D possibly TRBD2 on 5 matching bases. There are 13 residues in the CDR3. Per germline, CDR1 LNHDA and CDR2 SQIVND (reference sequence). V lost 7 bases to trimming and J lost 7 bases, with 11 bases between them.

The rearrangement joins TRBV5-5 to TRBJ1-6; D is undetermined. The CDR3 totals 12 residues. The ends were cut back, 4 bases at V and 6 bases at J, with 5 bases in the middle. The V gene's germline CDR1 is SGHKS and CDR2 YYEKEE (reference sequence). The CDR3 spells CASSLSNSPLHF. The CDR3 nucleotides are TGTGCCAGCAGCCTAAGTAATTCACCCCTCCACTTT.

The CDR3 is CASPKRGTGTGELFF. The CDR3 region has the DNA TGCGCCAGCCCGAAGCGGGGGACCGGGACCGGGGAGCTGTTTTTT. The chain joins TRBV10-1 to TRBJ2-2; 8 bases are shared with TRBD2. Germline V gene lookup returns CDR1 WNHNN and CDR2 SYGVQD (reference sequence). This CDR3 comprises 15 residues. Unmatched junction bases numbered 10, after V lost 8 bases and J lost 5 bases.

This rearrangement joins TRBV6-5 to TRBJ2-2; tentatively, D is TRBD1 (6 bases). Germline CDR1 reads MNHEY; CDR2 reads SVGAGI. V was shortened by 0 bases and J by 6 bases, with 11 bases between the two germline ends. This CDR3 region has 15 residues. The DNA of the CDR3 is TGTGCCAGCAGTTACTCATCAGGGGATCCCGGGGAGCTGTTTTTT. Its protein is CASSYSSGDPGELFF.

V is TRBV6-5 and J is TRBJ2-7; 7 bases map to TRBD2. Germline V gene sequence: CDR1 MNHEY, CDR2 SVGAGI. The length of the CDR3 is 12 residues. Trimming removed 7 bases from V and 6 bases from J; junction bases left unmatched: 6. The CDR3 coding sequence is TGTGCCAGCACCAGATCGGGGGGCGAGCAGTACTTC. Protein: CASTRSGGEQYF.